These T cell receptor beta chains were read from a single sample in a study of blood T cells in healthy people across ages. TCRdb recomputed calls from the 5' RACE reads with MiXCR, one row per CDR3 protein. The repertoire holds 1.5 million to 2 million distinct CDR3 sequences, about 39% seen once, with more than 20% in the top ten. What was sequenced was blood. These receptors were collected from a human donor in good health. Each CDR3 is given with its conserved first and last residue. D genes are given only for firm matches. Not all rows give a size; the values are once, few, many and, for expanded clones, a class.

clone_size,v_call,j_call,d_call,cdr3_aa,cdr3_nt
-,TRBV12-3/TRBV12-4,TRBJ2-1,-,CASSFEGEGANEQFF,TGTGCCAGCAGTTTTGAGGGGGAGGGCGCCAATGAGCAGTTCTTC
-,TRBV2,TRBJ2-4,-,CASSKDISDIQYF,TGTGCCAGCAGCAAGGATATTAGCGACATTCAGTACTTC
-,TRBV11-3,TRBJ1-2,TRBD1,CASSPQGGMGYGYTF,TGTGCCAGCAGCCCCCAGGGGGGGATGGGCTATGGCTACACCTTC
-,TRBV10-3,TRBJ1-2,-,CAISESAEVVRGYTF,TGTGCCATCAGTGAGTCGGCGGAAGTTGTTCGCGGCTACACCTTC
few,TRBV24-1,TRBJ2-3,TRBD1,CATSDLEKGQELADTQYF,TGTGCCACCAGTGATTTGGAGAAGGGACAGGAGTTAGCAGATACGCAGTATTTT
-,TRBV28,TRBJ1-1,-,CASSSQQGLGGTEAFF,TGTGCCAGCAGTTCCCAACAGGGTTTGGGGGGCACTGAAGCTTTCTTT
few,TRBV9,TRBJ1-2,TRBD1,CASSVGRTGAQMSSYTF,TGTGCCAGCAGCGTAGGAAGGACAGGGGCCCAAATGTCGAGCTACACCTTC
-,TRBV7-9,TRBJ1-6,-,CASSTRGRRPHF,TGTGCCAGCAGCACGAGGGGACGTCGTCCCCACTTT
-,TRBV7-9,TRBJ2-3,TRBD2,CASRGEGSSGTDTQYF,TGTGCCAGCAGAGGGGAGGGTAGCTCGGGCACAGATACGCAGTATTTT
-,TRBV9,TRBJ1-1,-,CASSVGIQGNTEAFF,TGTGCCAGCAGCGTAGGGATACAGGGGAACACTGAAGCTTTCTTT
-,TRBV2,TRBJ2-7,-,CASRVGYYEQYF,TGTGCCAGTAGAGTGGGCTACTACGAGCAGTACTTC
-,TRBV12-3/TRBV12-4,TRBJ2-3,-,CASSFLAARADTQYF,TGTGCCAGCAGTTTTCTAGCAGCCCGCGCAGATACGCAGTATTTT
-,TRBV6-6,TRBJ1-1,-,CATILQAHGAFF,TGTGCCACAATACTTCAGGCGCATGGAGCTTTCTTT
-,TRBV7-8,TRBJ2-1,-,CASSSLRGKGSYNEQFF,TGTGCCAGCAGCTCCCTCAGGGGAAAGGGATCCTACAATGAGCAGTTCTTC
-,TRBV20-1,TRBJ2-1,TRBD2,CSSGLAGPNEQFF,TGCAGTTCCGGACTAGCGGGGCCCAATGAGCAGTTCTTC
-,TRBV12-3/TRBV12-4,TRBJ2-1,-,CASSSYFNGQFF,TGTGCCAGCAGTTCCTACTTCAATGGGCAGTTCTTC